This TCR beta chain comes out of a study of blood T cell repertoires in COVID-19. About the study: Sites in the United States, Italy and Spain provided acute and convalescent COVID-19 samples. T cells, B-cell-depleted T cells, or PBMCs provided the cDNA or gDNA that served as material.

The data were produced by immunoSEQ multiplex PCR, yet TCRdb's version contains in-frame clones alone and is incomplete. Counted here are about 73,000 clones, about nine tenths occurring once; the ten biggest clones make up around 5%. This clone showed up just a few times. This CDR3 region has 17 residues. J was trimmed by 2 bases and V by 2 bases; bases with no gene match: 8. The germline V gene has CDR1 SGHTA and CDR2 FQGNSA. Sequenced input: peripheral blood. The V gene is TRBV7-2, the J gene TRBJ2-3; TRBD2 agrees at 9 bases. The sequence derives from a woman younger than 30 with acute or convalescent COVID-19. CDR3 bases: TGTGCCAGCAGCTTATCGTTGGGACTAGCTATCACAGATACGCAGTATTTT. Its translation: CASSLSLGLAITDTQYF. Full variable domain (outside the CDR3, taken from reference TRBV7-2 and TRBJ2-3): GAGVSQSPSNKVTEKGKDVELRCDPISGHTALYWYRQSLGQGLEFLIYFQGNSAPDKSGLPSDRFSAERTGGSVSTLTIQRTQQEDSAVYLCASSLSLGLAITDTQYFGPGTRLTVL.